This T cell receptor (beta chain) emerged from a study of blood T cell repertoires in COVID-19. Turning to the study itself: Spain, Italy and the United States supplied samples that represented acute and convalescent COVID-19.

Per the original methods: Estimated nucleated cell counts came from reference gene primer amplification. Repertoires were generated with immunoSEQ multiplex PCR, while TCRdb's copy carries only in-frame clones and drops some. Clone size and V and J calls were adopted from that table, with D and trimming inferred from the DNA. Of 150,000 to 200,000 clones in the sample, 84% are singletons; the top ten hold about 12%. The participants were between roughly 18 and 100 years old and came from 24 US areas. The CDR3 extends over 13 amino acids. The ends were cut back, 6 bases at V and 1 base at J, with 9 bases in the middle. Germline V gene data show CDR1 as MNHEY and CDR2 as SVGAGI.

Sequencing input: PBMCs or T cells enriched from blood (not recorded which). This chain connects TRBV6-5 to TRBJ1-1, with a weak D call TRBD1 (6 bases). The clonotype comes from a man aged 50 to 59 who had recovered from COVID-19. CDR3: CASRVQGNTEAFF. CDR3 DNA: TGTGCCAGCAGAGTACAGGGGAACACTGAAGCTTTCTTT.